The clone carrying this T cell receptor (gamma chain) was found many times. As yet, its antigen is unknown. A far larger clone is only one base removed, so a read error is likely. The sample holds other DNA sequences that translate to the same CDR3. Germline V gene lookup returns CDR1 GITISATS and CDR2 ISYDGTV (reference sequence). The CDR3 is 14 residues long. These data come from a study of γδ T cells in repeated Plasmodium falciparum infection. Across the whole study: Timepoints: baseline, immediately before selected infections, and 21 days after every infection. Regarding the study as a whole: Vdelta2-negative gammadelta repertoires, largely Vdelta1+, seemingly showed infection-driven waves of new clonal selection. Donors in Mali lived in a small rural village, largely one ethnic group.

Bulk repertoires came from Vgamma9/Vdelta2+ or Vdelta2-negative gammadelta T cells flow-sorted from PBMC. TCRdb fed the multiplex PCR reads to CATT. The sample gives roughly 15,000 gamma-chain clones, roughly 1.7% of which show up once; approximately 30% is in the top ten. The material sequenced was gamma-delta T cells from blood. The chain uses TRGV9 and TRGJ1 or TRGJ2. The clonotype comes from a pool of human donors (malaria-infected and uninfected, not separated). The CDR3 loop is CALWEVHLYYKKLF. The CDR3 DNA reads as TGTGCCCTGTGGGAGGTGCACCTATATTATAAGAAACTCTTT.